This section outlines one TCR beta chain sequence together with its context. The antigen is not known. The junction differs from germline at one of its ends, possibly a read error. One entry per CDR3 protein, called by TCRdb with MiXCR from the 5' RACE reads. The sample yields a few hundred thousand distinct CDR3 sequences, more than 9% seen once. The CDR3 has 15 residues. This sample is drawn from a study of identical twins. Study-level findings and limits: Conclusions were drawn cross-sectionally by statistical analysis, without following the same donors.

These data were also reused for a study on yellow fever vaccine responses in identical twins. As reported in that work: Twins reportedly mounted vaccine T cell responses that seemed partly convergent, partly personalized.

The chain is built from TRBV12-3 or TRBV12-4 and TRBJ2-1; TRBD2 agrees at 11 bases. What was sequenced was PBMCs. The receptor was isolated from a woman younger than 35 in good health. The CDR3 nucleotides are TGTGCCAGCAGTATAGCGGGAGGGCCGCACAATGAGCAGTTCTTC. Translated: CASSIAGGPHNEQFF.